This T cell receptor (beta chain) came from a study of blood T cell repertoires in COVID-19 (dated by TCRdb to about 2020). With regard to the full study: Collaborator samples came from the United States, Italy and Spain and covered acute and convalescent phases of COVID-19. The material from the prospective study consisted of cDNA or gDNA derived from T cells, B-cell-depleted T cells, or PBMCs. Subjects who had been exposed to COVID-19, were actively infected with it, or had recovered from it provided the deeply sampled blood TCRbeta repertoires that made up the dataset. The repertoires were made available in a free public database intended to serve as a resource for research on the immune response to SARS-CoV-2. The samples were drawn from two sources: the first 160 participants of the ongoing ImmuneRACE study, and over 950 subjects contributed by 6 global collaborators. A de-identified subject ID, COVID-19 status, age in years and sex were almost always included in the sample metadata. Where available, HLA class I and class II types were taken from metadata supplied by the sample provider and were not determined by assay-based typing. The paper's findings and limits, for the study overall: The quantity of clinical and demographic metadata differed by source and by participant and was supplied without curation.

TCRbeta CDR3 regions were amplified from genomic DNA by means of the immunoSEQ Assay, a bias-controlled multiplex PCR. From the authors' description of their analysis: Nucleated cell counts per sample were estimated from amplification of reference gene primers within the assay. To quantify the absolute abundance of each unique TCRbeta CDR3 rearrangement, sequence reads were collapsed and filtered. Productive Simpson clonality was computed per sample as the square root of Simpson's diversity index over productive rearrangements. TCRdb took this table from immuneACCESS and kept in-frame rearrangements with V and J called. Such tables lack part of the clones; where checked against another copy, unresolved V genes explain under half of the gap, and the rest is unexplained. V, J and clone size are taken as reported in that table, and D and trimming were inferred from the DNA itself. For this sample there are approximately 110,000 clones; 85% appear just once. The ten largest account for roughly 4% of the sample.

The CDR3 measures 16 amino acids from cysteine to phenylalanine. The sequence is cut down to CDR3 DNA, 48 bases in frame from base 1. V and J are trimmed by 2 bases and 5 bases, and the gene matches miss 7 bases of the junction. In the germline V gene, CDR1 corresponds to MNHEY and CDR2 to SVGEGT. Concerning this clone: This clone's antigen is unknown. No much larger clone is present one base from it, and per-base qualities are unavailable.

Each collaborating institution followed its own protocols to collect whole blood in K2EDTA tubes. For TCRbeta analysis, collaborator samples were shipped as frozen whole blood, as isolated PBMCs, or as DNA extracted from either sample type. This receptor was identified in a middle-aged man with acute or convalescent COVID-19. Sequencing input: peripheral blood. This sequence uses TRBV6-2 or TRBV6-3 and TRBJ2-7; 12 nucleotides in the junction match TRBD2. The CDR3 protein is CASSYTTSGRRDEQYF. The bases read TGTGCCAGCAGTTACACCACTAGCGGGAGGAGAGACGAGCAGTACTTC.